The sequence of this T cell receptor (beta chain) was determined in a study of shared clonotypes between healthy human individuals. On the study more broadly: CD4 naive cells filled three plates per donor, CD4 memory three, CD8 naive two and CD8 memory one. Study-wide points: Generation probability values for non-shared clonotypes were lower than those for clonotypes shared by all four donors. Depth of sequencing was expected to influence donor clonotype sharing. The sharing of about 5.3% of naive CD4 clonotypes was seen across a handful of donors.

TCRdb keeps only in-frame clones here, not all; method: immunoSEQ multiplex PCR. Of approximately 940,000 clones listed, less than 85% are singletons. With regard to this clone: Antigen unknown.

Germline V lookup: CDR1 GTSNPN, CDR2 SVGIG (reference sequence). The CDR3 contains 13 residues. Trimming pared 4 bases from V and 5 bases from J, leaving 12 bases between. This TCR derives from a man younger than 30 in good health. The rearrangement joins TRBV30 to TRBJ1-3, with D unclear. The specimen was memory CD4+ T cells sorted from blood. The subset: CD45RA-negative fraction. The DNA for the CDR3 is TGTGCCTGGAACGAAGGGATCAGAAACACCATATATTTT. It encodes CAWNEGIRNTIYF.